This TCR beta chain originates from a study of cytomegalovirus exposure and HLA in healthy donors. Study-wide results and limits: Later, an analysis found that common viral pathogens appeared to be linked with several of the most significant clusters.

Details on this clone: Its antigen is still unknown.

This CDR3 region has 12 residues. CDR1 is MGHDK, CDR2 SYGVNS, per germline. The V end lost 3 bases, the J end lost 3 bases, and 6 bases lay between the germline ends. This PCR relied on a set of 60 Vbeta primers and 13 Jbeta primers. Clones were sequenced by immunoSEQ multiplex PCR, and TCRdb holds only the in-frame ones, with some missing. The table has about 80,000 clones, approximately 60% seen once. Material: PBMCs. V is TRBV25-1 and J is TRBJ2-7, with D uncertain. The sequence was collected from a male donor in good health and CMV-seropositive. The CDR3 sequence: CASSDPSYEQYF. CDR3 coding DNA: TGTGCCAGCAGTGATCCCAGCTACGAGCAGTACTTC.